This T cell receptor (beta chain) was retrieved from a study of identical twins. From the 5' RACE reads, TCRdb called clonotypes with MiXCR, one entry per CDR3 protein. The sample includes approximately 700,000 distinct CDR3 sequences, roughly 18% seen only once; the top ten take 10% to 15%. To note about this clonotype: Its antigen is undetermined.

Looked up from germline, CDR1 is SGHDN and CDR2 is FVKESK. Deletions cut 5 bases from V and 5 bases from J, with 16 bases between. The CDR3 consists of 14 residues. Overall study results and limits: Out-of-frame alpha sequences shared by twins were enriched for low generation probability.

This sample also belongs to another study, concerning T cells expressing NK-cell markers. Turning to that study: Investigators obtained TCR beta repertoires from sorted CD3+CD56+NKG2C+, CD3+CD56+NKG2C- and CD3+CD56-NKG2C+ T cells. The study found these clonotypes also leading the CD3+CD56-NKG2C+ fraction in four donors. The HCMV specificity of the expanded NKG2C+ T cell clones stayed unresolved.

The V gene is TRBV14, the J gene TRBJ2-7, with a weak D call TRBD2 (5 bases). The receptor comes from a woman younger than 35 in good health. The sequencing input was PBMCs. CDR3 amino acids: CASSSRLAFHEQYF. The CDR3 DNA is TGTGCCAGCAGCTCACGTCTAGCTTTCCACGAGCAGTACTTC.